Below, 16 T cell receptor beta chains from the same sample are listed, as sequenced in a study of breast tumors, draining lymph nodes, adjacent tissues. Axillary draining lymph nodes of breast cancer patients supplied the node samples. TCRdb reanalysed the multiplex PCR reads using MiXCR and keeps one entry per CDR3 protein. The sample yields about 89,000 distinct CDR3 sequences, 25% to 35% seen once. Input material: axillary lymph node tissue. The receptors come from a female donor with breast cancer. Some clones in this sample may be carry-over from other donors' samples.

This clonotype showed up many times. The chain links TRBV27 to TRBJ2-5; possible D gene TRBD2, 6 bases. Looked up from germline, CDR1 is MNHEY and CDR2 is SMNVEV (reference sequence). The CDR3 loop spans 14 amino acids. V was pared by 3 bases and J by 1 base, with 9 bases between. CDR3 sequence (DNA): TGTGCCAGCAGTTTTTATAGCGGCCAAGAGACCCAGTACTTC. As protein: CASSFYSGQETQYF.

The rearrangement joins TRBV29-1 to TRBJ1-2; D gene uncertain. This CDR3 comprises 10 residues. Germline CDR1 and CDR2: SQVTM and ANQGSEA. Trimming cost V 6 bases and J 1 base, with 3 bases left between them. CDR3 residues: CSVNNYGYTF. CDR3 bases: TGCAGCGTCAATAACTATGGCTACACCTTC. Full variable domain (remainder filled in from reference TRBV29-1 and TRBJ1-2): SAVISQKPSRDICQRGTSLTIQCQVDSQVTMMFWYRQQPGQSLTLIATANQGSEATYESGFVIDKFPISRPNLTFSTLTVSNMSPEDSSIYLCSVNNYGYTFGSGTRLTVV.

The rearrangement links TRBV5-1 to TRBJ2-3; no definite D call. The CDR3 spans 14 residues. V was pared by 0 bases and J by 4 bases, with 9 bases between. Germline CDR1 and CDR2: SGHRS and YFSETQ. The CDR3 loop is CASSLDSSADTQYF. In nucleotides, the CDR3 is TGCGCCAGCAGCTTGGACAGCAGCGCAGATACGCAGTATTTT.

CDR3 protein: CASGLGFATNEKLFF. The DNA for the CDR3 is TGTGCCAGCGGGTTGGGGTTTGCAACTAATGAAAAACTGTTTTTT. This chain joins TRBV6-1 and TRBJ1-4; D is ambiguous. CDR3 length equals 15 residues. V was shortened by 8 bases and J by 0 bases, with 13 bases between the two germline ends. Germline CDR1 reads MNHNS; CDR2 reads SASEGT.

This clonotype was counted ten times or more. This sequence joins TRBV19 and TRBJ2-3, with D possibly called TRBD1 or TRBD2 (5 bases each). The CDR3 runs 16 residues. The V gene's germline CDR1 is LNHDA and CDR2 SQIVND (reference sequence). The V end was cut by 7 bases, the J end by 2 bases, with 19 bases between. This CDR3 reads CASNSEQGEFTDTQYF. In nucleotides, the CDR3 is TGTGCCAGTAATTCCGAGCAGGGAGAGTTCACAGATACGCAGTATTTT.

Only one count was recorded for this clonotype. The chain carries TRBV12-3 or TRBV12-4 and TRBJ1-1; D gene ambiguous. The CDR3 is 14 amino acids. Trimming shortened V by 3 bases and J by 2 bases, and 10 bases separated the two germline ends. The CDR3 DNA is TGTGCCAGCAGTTTGATGGGCTTTAACACTGAAGCTTTCTTT. Amino acids: CASSLMGFNTEAFF.

The V gene is TRBV29-1, the J gene TRBJ2-5; 7 bases are shared with TRBD2. Germline-derived CDR1 and CDR2 are SQVTM and ANQGSEA. The CDR3 is made up of 16 amino acids. Trimming at V came to 3 bases and at J to 5 bases, leaving 15 bases not matched to a gene. The CDR3 spells CSVDIRSGGSGETQYF. CDR3 nucleotide sequence: TGCAGCGTTGATATTAGGTCAGGCGGGAGTGGGGAGACCCAGTACTTC.

This clonotype was seen many times. The chain employs TRBV19 and TRBJ2-1; 10 bases agree with TRBD2. CDR3 length equals 15 residues. V lost 3 bases and J lost 5; bases outside the gene matches: 4. CDR1 LNHDA and CDR2 SQIVND come from the germline V gene (reference sequence). The CDR3 reads CASSMGLAGDNEQFF. The CDR3 nucleotides read TGTGCCAGTAGTATGGGCCTAGCGGGGGACAATGAGCAGTTCTTC. The full variable domain, with the rest looked up from reference TRBV19 and TRBJ2-1, is DGGITQSPKYLFRKEGQNVTLSCEQNLNHDAMYWYRQDPGQGLRLIYYSQIVNDFQKGDIAEGYSVSREKKESFPLTVTSAQKNPTAFYLCASSMGLAGDNEQFFGPGTRLTVL.

The J gene is TRBJ2-2, the V gene TRBV5-1; perhaps TRBD1 as D (5 bases). The V end was cut by 0 bases, the J end by 6 bases, with 9 bases between. In germline, CDR1 is SGHRS, CDR2 YFSETQ. The CDR3 has 14 amino acids. The CDR3 region is CASSLGQFAGELFF. As DNA, the CDR3 is TGCGCCAGCAGCTTGGGACAGTTCGCCGGGGAGCTGTTTTTT.

There are many counts of this clonotype. The CDR3 nucleotides are TGCAGCGCCCTCCGGCCAGACACGAACACCGGGGAGCTGTTTTTT. It codes for CSALRPDTNTGELFF. V gene TRBV29-1 combines with J gene TRBJ2-2; D unresolved. CDR3 length: 15 residues. The germline V gene encodes CDR1 SQVTM and CDR2 ANQGSEA. Trimming pared 7 bases from V and 0 bases from J, leaving 15 bases between.

As regards this clonotype: The conserved phenylalanine or tryptophan normally closing the CDR3 is absent here, so this likely arose from a read error. The V gene is TRBV7-8, the J gene TRBJ2-7; D ambiguous. Germline lookup yields CDR1 SGHVS and CDR2 FQNEAQ. Trimming took off 8 bases at V and 3 bases at J, with 23 bases between the two ends. The CDR3 covers 16 residues. CDR3 in amino acids: CASGPRVGQAFYEQYS. In DNA form, the CDR3 reads TGTGCCAGCGGCCCAAGGGTTGGGCAGGCCTTCTACGAGCAGTACTCC.

There are many counts of this clonotype. The chain carries TRBV7-7 and TRBJ2-1; D is undetermined. Per the germline V gene, CDR1 is SSHAT and CDR2 is FNYEAQ (reference sequence). The CDR3 spans 13 residues. V lost 0 bases to trimming and J lost 2 bases, with 2 bases between them. The CDR3 spells CASSLAPYNEQFF. Written as DNA, the CDR3 is TGTGCCAGCAGCTTAGCGCCCTACAATGAGCAGTTCTTC.

About this clonotype itself: Because the CDR3 is missing its conserved closing phenylalanine or tryptophan, this is likely a read error. V usage is TRBV7-9 and J usage is TRBJ1-2, with TRBD1 identical over 7 bases. This CDR3 is built from 14 residues. Germline loops: CDR1 SEHNR, CDR2 FQNEAQ (reference sequence). The CDR3 region has the DNA TGTGCCAGTAGCTCCGGACAGGCGGCATATGGCTACACCCTC. This gives the protein CASSSGQAAYGYTL.

There are a few counts of this clonotype. The rearrangement links TRBV30 to TRBJ2-3; 11 nucleotides agree with TRBD2. Germline loops: CDR1 GTSNPN, CDR2 SVGIG (reference sequence). The V and J ends lost 0 bases and 4 bases, in that order; junction bases with no gene match: 18. The CDR3 runs to 20 residues. CDR3 in amino acids: CAWSVFSGGLAVLGPDTQYF. The CDR3 DNA reads TGTGCCTGGAGTGTATTTTCAGGGGGACTAGCGGTTCTGGGACCAGATACGCAGTATTTT.

This clonotype was recorded at least ten times. The V gene is TRBV7-2, the J gene TRBJ1-2; D is unresolved. Germline CDR1 reads SGHTA; CDR2 reads FQGNSA. The CDR3 covers 12 residues. Trimming took off 3 bases at V and 4 bases at J, with 6 bases between the two ends. DNA for the CDR3: TGTGCCAGCAGCTTCTCCGCCTATGGCTACACCTTC. Its protein product is CASSFSAYGYTF.

This clonotype was counted at least ten times. The rearrangement links TRBV9 to TRBJ2-3, with a possible D match to TRBD2 (6 bases). Germline values: CDR1 SGDLS, CDR2 YYNGEE. The CDR3 sequence is 14 residues long. Trimming removed 4 bases at V and 6 bases at J, with 15 bases between. The CDR3 DNA reads TGTGCCAGCAGCCTCGGGGGTTTCGGGGATACGCAGTATTTT. As protein: CASSLGGFGDTQYF.